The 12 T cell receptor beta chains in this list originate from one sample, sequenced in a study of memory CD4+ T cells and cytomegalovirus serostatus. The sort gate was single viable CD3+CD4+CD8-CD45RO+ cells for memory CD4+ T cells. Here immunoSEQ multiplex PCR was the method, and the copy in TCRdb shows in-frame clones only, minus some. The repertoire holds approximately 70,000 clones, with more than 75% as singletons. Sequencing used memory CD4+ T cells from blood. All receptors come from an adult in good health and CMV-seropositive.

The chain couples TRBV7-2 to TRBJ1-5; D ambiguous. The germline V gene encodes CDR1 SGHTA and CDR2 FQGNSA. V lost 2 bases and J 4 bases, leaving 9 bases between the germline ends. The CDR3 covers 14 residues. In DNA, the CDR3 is TGTGCCAGCAGCTTAAACGGCCCAAATCAGCCCCAGCATTTT. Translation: CASSLNGPNQPQHF.

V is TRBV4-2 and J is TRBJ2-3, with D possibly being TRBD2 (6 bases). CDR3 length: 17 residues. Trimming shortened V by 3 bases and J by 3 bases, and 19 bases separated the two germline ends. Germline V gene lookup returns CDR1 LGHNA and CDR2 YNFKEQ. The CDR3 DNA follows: TGTGCCAGCAGCCACTCCCTCCCGGGAGTTGGGACAGATACGCAGTATTTT. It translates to CASSHSLPGVGTDTQYF.

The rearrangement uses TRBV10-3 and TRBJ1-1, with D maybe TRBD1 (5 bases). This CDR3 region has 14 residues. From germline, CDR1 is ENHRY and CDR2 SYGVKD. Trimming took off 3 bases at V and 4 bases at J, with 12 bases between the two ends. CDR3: CAISDPGTGTEAFF. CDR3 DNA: TGTGCCATCAGTGATCCAGGGACGGGCACTGAAGCTTTCTTT.

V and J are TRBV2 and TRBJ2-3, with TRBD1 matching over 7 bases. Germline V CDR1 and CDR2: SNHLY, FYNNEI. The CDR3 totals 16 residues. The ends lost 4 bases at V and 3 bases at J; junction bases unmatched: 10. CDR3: CASSVEYEGATDTQYF. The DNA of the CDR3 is TGTGCCAGCAGTGTAGAATATGAGGGGGCAACAGATACGCAGTATTTT.

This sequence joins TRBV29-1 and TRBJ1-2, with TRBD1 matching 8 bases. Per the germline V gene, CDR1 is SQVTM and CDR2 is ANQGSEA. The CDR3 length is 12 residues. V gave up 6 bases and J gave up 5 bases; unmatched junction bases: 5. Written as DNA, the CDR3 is TGCAGCGTCCTTGGACAGGGTTATGGCTACACCTTC. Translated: CSVLGQGYGYTF.

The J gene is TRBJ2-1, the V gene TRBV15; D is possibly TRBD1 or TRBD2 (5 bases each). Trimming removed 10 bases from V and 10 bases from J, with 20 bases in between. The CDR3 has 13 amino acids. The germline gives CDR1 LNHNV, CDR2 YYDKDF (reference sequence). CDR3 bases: TGTGCCAGCTCTAGGGACCTCAGGTACGAGCAGTTCTTC. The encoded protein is CASSRDLRYEQFF.

The CDR3 region is CASSLAGTSSYEQYF. In DNA form, the CDR3 reads TGTGCCAGCAGCTTAGCCGGGACTAGCTCCTACGAGCAGTACTTC. V is TRBV11-1 and J is TRBJ2-7, with 8 bases that match TRBD2. The CDR3 is 15 amino acids. V shed 0 bases, J shed 0 bases, and the junction held 1 base outside the gene matches. Germline V gene sequence: CDR1 SGHAT, CDR2 FQDESV (reference sequence).

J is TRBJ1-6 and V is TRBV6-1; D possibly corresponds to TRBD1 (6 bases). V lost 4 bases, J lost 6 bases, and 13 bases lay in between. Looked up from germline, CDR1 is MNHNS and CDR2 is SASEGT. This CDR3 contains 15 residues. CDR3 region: CASSVMDSLNSPLHF. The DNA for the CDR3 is TGTGCCAGCAGTGTTATGGACAGCCTTAATTCACCCCTCCACTTT.

This CDR3 is CASRTGGFGANVLTF. CDR3 nucleotide sequence: TGTGCCAGCAGGACAGGGGGTTTCGGGGCCAACGTCCTGACTTTC. The chain has TRBV27 and TRBJ2-6; 9 nucleotides match TRBD1. CDR1 MNHEY and CDR2 SMNVEV come from the germline V gene (reference sequence). The CDR3 length is 15 residues. V shed 6 bases, J shed 4 bases, and the junction held 4 bases outside the gene matches. The variable domain in full, with the rest retrieved from reference TRBV27 and TRBJ2-6, is EAQVTQNPRYLITVTGKKLTVTCSQNMNHEYMSWYRQDPGLGLRQIYYSMNVEVTDKGDVPEGYKVSRKEKRNFPLILESPSPNQTSLYFCASRTGGFGANVLTFGAGSRLTVL.

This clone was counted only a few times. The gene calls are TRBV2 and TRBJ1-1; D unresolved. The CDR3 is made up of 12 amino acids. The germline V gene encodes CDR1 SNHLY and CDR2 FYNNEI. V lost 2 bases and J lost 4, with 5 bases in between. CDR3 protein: CASSELPTEAFF. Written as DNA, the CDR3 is TGTGCCAGCAGTGAACTCCCCACTGAAGCTTTCTTT.

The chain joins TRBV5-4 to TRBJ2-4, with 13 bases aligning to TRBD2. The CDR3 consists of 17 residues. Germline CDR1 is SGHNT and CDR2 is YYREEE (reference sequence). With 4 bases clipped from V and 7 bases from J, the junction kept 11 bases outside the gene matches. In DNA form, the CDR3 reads TGTGCCAGCAGCCTTAGACTAGCGGGAGGTGAGGGGAACATTCAGTACTTC. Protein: CASSLRLAGGEGNIQYF.

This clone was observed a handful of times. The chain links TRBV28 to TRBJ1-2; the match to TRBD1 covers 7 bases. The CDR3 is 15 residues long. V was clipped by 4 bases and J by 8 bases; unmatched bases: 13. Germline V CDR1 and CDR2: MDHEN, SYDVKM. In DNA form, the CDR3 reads TGTGCCAGCAGTTCTCGACAGGGCTTCGAAGACGGCTACACCTTC. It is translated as CASSSRQGFEDGYTF.